This T cell receptor beta chain is from a study of T-cell memory formation after mild COVID-19. TCRdb itself ran the 5' RACE reads through MiXCR, one entry per CDR3 protein. The table records roughly 370,000 distinct CDR3 sequences, approximately 16% of them present only once. This clonotype has a handful of counts. There are 14 residues in the CDR3. Germline CDR1 SGDLS, CDR2 YYNGEE. V dropped 0 bases and J dropped 6 bases, with 13 bases sitting between them. The J gene is TRBJ2-7, the V gene TRBV9, with D perhaps matching TRBD1 (5 bases). This clonotype was obtained from a man aged 18-30 years who had mild COVID-19 (a few samples of this study predate the infection). Cell type and time point are not known. The specimen sequenced was PBMCs or a T cell subset sorted from them (not recorded which). CDR3 bases: TGTGCCAGCAGCGTAGTGGACACGGCTTCCGAGCAGTACTTC. It yields the protein CASSVVDTASEQYF. The variable domain in full, completed from reference TRBV9 and TRBJ2-7, reads DSGVTQTPKHLITATGQRVTLRCSPRSGDLSVYWYQQSLDQGLQFLIQYYNGEERAKGNILERFSAQQFPDLHSELNLSSLELGDSALYFCASSVVDTASEQYFGPGTRLTVT.